The clone carrying this T cell receptor (beta chain) came up many times. The V end was cut by 4 bases, the J end by 1 base, with 14 bases between. CDR1 is MNHEY and CDR2 is SVGAGI in the germline V gene. The length of the CDR3 is 16 residues. The data originate from a study of neurological immune-mediated disorders. Sample time point: technical triplicate 1. Unsorted libraries were generated from 2 million PBMCs. These cells had been stored in RNAlater at -80 C. TCRdb re-derived calls from the 5' RACE reads in MiXCR, one entry per CDR3 protein. This table has about 38,000 distinct CDR3 sequences, approximately 10% appearing once.

Sequencing was done on a sample of PBMCs. This chain joins TRBV6-5 and TRBJ1-3; weak D call: TRBD1 (5 bases). The receptor was derived from a man in his 60s with HTLV-1-associated myelopathy (HAM/TSP). Here the CDR3 DNA reads TGTGCCAGCAGTTGGGGACCGGCCTCGTCTGGAAACACCATATATTTT. Translation: CASSWGPASSGNTIYF.